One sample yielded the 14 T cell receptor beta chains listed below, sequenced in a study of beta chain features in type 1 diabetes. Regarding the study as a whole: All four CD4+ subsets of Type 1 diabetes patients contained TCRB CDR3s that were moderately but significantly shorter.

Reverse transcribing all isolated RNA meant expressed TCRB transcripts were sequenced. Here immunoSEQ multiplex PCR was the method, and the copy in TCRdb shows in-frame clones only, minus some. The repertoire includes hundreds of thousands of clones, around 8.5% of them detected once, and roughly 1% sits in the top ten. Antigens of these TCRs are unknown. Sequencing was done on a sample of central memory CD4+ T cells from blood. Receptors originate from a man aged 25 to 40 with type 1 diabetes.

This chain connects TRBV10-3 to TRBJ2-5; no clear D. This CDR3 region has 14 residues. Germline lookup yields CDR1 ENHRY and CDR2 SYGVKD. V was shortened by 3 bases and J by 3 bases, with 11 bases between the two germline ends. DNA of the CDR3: TGTGCCATCAGTGAACGGACGGTAAAAGAGACCCAGTACTTC. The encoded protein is CAISERTVKETQYF.

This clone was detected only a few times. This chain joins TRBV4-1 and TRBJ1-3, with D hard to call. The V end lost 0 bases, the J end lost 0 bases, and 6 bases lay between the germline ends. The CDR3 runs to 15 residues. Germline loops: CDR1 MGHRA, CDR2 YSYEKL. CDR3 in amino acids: CASSQELHSGNTIYF. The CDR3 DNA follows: TGCGCCAGCAGCCAAGAACTTCACTCTGGAAACACCATATATTTT.

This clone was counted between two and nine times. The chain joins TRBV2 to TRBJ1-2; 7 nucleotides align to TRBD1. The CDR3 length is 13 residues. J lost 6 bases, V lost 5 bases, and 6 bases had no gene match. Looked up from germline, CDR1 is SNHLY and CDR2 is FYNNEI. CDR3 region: CASSRQGQDGYTF. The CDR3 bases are TGTGCCAGCAGTAGACAGGGTCAGGATGGCTACACCTTC.

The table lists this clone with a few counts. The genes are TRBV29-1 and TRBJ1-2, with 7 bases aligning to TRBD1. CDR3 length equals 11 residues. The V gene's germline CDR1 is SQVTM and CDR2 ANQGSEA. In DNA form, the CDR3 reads TGCAGTTCCAGGCAGGGGGATGGCTACACCTTC. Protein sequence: CSSRQGDGYTF.

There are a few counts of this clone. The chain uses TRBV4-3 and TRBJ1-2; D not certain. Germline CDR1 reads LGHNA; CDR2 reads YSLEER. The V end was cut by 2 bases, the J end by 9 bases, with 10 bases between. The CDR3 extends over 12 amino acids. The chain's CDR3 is CASSQLGGSYTF. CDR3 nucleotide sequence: TGCGCCAGCAGCCAACTCGGTGGAAGCTACACCTTC.

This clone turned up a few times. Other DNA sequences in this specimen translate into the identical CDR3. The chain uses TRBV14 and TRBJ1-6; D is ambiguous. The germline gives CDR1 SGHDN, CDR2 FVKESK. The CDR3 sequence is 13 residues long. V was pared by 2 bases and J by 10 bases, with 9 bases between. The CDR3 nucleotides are TGTGCCAGCAGCCAAAGTTACAACTCACCCCTCCACTTT. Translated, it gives CASSQSYNSPLHF.

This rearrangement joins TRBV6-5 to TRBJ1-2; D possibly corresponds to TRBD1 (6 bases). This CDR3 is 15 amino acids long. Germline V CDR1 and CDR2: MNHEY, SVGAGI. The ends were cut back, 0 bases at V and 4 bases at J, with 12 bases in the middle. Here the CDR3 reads CASSYSRTAAYGYTF. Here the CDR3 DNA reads TGTGCCAGCAGTTACTCTCGGACAGCTGCCTATGGCTACACCTTC.

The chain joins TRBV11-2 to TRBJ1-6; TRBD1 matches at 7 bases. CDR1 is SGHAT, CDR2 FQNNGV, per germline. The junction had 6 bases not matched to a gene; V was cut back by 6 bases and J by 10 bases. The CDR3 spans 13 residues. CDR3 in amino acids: CASRITGDSPLHF. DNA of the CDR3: TGTGCCAGCAGGATTACAGGGGACTCACCCCTCCACTTT.

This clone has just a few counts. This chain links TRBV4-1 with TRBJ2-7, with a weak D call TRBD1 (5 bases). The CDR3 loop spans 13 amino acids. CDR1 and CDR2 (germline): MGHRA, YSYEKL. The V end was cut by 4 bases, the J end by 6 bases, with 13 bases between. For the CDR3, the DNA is TGCGCCAGCAGCCTCTCAGACAGAGGCGAGCAGTACTTC. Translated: CASSLSDRGEQYF.

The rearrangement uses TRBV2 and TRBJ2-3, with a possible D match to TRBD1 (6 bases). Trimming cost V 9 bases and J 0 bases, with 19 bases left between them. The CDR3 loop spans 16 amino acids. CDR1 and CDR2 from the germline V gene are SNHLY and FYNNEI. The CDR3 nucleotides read TGTGCCAGTAAGGACAGAAGCAACCCTAGCACAGATACGCAGTATTTT. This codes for CASKDRSNPSTDTQYF.

As DNA, the CDR3 is TGTGCCAGCAGCCTTAGGACGGCGGGACAAGAGACCCAGTACTTC. This codes for CASSLRTAGQETQYF. The chain recombines TRBV5-4 with TRBJ2-5, with D possibly matching TRBD2 (6 bases). V was pared by 4 bases and J by 2 bases, with 15 bases between. Per the germline V gene, CDR1 is SGHNT and CDR2 is YYREEE (reference sequence). The CDR3 runs 15 residues.

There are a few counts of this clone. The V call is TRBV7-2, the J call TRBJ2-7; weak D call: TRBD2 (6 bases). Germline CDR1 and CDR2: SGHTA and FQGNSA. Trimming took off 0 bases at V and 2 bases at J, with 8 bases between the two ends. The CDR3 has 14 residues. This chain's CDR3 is CASSLAAGPYEQYF. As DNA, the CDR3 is TGTGCCAGCAGCTTAGCGGCGGGGCCCTACGAGCAGTACTTC.

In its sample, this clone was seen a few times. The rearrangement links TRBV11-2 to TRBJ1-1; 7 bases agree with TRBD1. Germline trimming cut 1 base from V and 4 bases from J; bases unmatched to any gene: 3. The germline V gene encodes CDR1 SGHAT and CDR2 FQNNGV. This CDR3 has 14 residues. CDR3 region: CASSLVAGGTEAFF. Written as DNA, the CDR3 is TGTGCCAGCAGCTTAGTGGCAGGGGGCACTGAAGCTTTCTTT.

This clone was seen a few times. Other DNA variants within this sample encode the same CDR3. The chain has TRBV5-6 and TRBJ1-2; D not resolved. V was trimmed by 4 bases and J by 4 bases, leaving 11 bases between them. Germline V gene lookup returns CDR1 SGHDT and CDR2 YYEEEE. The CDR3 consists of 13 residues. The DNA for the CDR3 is TGTGCCAGCAGCCTTTCCAGTAGCTATGGCTACACCTTC. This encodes CASSLSSSYGYTF.